This T cell receptor (beta chain) stems from a study of cytomegalovirus exposure and HLA in healthy donors. About the study: Later, an analysis reported that the 130 or so validation repertoires had used the same platform as the approximately 690 first-cohort repertoires. Study results and limitations: That first-cohort TCR clusters tended to co-occur in the approximately 110 validation repertoires was found in a later analysis. The authors enumerated over 150 TCR beta chains as linked to cytomegalovirus.

These donors were members of the roughly 110-subject validation cohort, a group separate from the approximately 670-subject first cohort. Remarks on this clone: Antigen: not known.

Trimming took 6 bases from V and 2 from J, leaving 16 bases between them. Looked up from germline, CDR1 is SEHNR and CDR2 is FQNEAQ (reference sequence). The CDR3 extends over 15 amino acids. Clones were read by immunoSEQ multiplex PCR, and TCRdb kept only the in-frame ones, dropping some. This repertoire shows approximately 160,000 clones, around four fifths found once; its top ten account for about 2%. The receptor was isolated from a man aged 25 to 40 in good health and CMV-seropositive. Material for sequencing was PBMCs. The chain carries TRBV7-9 and TRBJ2-5; weak D call: TRBD2 (5 bases). The CDR3 loop is CASSLIRLTQETQYF. The CDR3 DNA reads as TGTGCCAGCAGTTTAATCCGACTAACTCAAGAGACCCAGTACTTC.